This TCR beta chain was identified during a study of CD8+ T cells in alopecia areata. Whole-study context: Tofacitinib was taken orally by treated patients, and the dose was 5 to 10 mg twice daily. Dosing spanned 6 to 18 months on tofacitinib, then 6 months off drug.

The germline V gene encodes CDR1 KGHSH and CDR2 LQKENI. V gave up 2 bases and J gave up 4 bases, with 11 bases separating them. There are 14 residues in the CDR3. Notes on this clone: Its antigen is currently unknown.

Broader study findings: Sharing of TCRs across patients appeared less clear than in mice, possibly for HLA-related reasons.

T lymphocytes (CD4+ and CD8+) were sorted from PBMCs. cDNA prepared by RNA extraction and subsequent reverse transcription served as the template for sequencing. This table comes from immunoSEQ multiplex PCR, and its TCRdb copy is limited to in-frame clones, with some not included. Among 220,000 or so clones, approximately 52% were seen once, and the ten largest hold roughly 0.47%. This TCR was recovered from a human donor with alopecia areata. The J gene is TRBJ1-1, the V gene TRBV18; no definite D call. The sequencing used CD4+ T cells sorted from blood, collected at week 0. DNA for the CDR3: TGTGCCAGCTCACCATCCGGGTTCGGCACTGAAGCTTTCTTT. This sequence encodes CASSPSGFGTEAFF.